The clone carrying this T cell receptor beta chain has just a few counts. Markers CD45RO/CCR7/CD25/CD127/CD95/CD27 served to sort CD4+ naive, central memory, regulatory and stem cell-like memory cells. This entry is derived from a study of beta chain features in type 1 diabetes. As for the study in general: Investigators examined 107,917,701 sorted cells across all samples.

From germline, CDR1 is MNHEY and CDR2 SMNVEV (reference sequence). The V gene end was trimmed by 3 bases and the J gene end by 5 bases; junction bases not matched to a gene: 7. The CDR3 runs 16 residues. As every portion of the isolated RNA was reverse transcribed, the sequencing read expressed TCRB transcripts. Clones were sequenced by immunoSEQ multiplex PCR, and TCRdb holds only the in-frame ones, with some missing. This sample carries a few hundred thousand clones, approximately 16% of them seen once, and the ten largest clones take roughly 0.017%. The chain carries TRBV27 and TRBJ2-1; the match to TRBD1 covers 10 bases. Sample: naive CD4+ T cells from blood. The source is a woman in her late teens or twenties in good health. The chain's CDR3 is CASSFTTGGDDNEQFF. CDR3 nucleotide sequence: TGTGCCAGCAGTTTTACGACAGGGGGCGATGACAATGAGCAGTTCTTC.